This TCR beta chain was sequenced for a study of beta chain features in type 1 diabetes. Study-wide findings and caveats: TCRB CDR3 length was moderately but significantly reduced in all four CD4+ subsets of Type 1 diabetes patients.

The junction had 5 bases not matched to a gene; V was cut back by 7 bases and J by 3 bases. The germline V gene has CDR1 SGHTA and CDR2 FQGNSA. The CDR3 length is 14 residues. Sampling consisted of one heparinised blood draw per donor, averaging about 116 mL. It was via CD45RO/CCR7/CD25/CD127/CD95/CD27 that CD4+ naive, central memory, regulatory and stem cell-like memory cells were sorted. Remarks on this clone: Its target is not known.

What was sequenced were expressed TCRB transcripts, since all of the isolated RNA had been reverse transcribed. Some clones are missing from TCRdb's copy, which holds only in-frame ones; the method was immunoSEQ multiplex PCR. This table has more than 250,000 clones, 13% to 15% appearing once. Sequenced input: naive CD4+ T cells from blood. The chain recombines TRBV7-2 with TRBJ2-1; 8 positions agree with TRBD2. The source is a young man with type 1 diabetes. CDR3 sequence (DNA): TGTGCCAGCACCCAAAGCGGGAGCTACAATGAGCAGTTCTTC. Its translation: CASTQSGSYNEQFF. The whole variable domain, filled in from reference TRBV7-2 and TRBJ2-1, reads GAGVSQSPSNKVTEKGKDVELRCDPISGHTALYWYRQSLGQGLEFLIYFQGNSAPDKSGLPSDRFSAERTGGSVSTLTIQRTQQEDSAVYLCASTQSGSYNEQFFGPGTRLTVL.